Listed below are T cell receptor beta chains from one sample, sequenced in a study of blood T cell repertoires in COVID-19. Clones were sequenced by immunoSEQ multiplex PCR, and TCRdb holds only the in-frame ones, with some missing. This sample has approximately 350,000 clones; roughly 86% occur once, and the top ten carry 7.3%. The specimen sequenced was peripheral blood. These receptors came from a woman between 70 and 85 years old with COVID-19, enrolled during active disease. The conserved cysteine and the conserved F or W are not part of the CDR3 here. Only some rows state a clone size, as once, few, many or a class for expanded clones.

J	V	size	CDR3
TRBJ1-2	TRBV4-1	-	ASSQSLTGSYGYT
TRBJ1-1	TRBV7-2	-	ASSPQTINTEAF
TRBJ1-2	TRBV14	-	ASSRGGANYGYT
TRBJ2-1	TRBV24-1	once	ATSDPGTGVNEQF
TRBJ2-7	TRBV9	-	ASSPGGRAYEQY
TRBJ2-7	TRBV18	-	ASSPTLDPYEQY
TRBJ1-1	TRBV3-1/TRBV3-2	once	ASSQGLEGTEAF
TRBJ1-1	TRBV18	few	ASSPVRGLKGTEAF
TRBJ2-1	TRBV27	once	ASSLGTGGDEQF
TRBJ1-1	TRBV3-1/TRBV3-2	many	ASSRTLTENTEAF
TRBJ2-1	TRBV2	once	ASLGTIRNEQF
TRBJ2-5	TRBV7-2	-	ASSLKETQY
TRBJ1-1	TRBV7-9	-	ASSSGGPEAF
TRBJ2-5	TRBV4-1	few	ASSQALSGGVQETQY
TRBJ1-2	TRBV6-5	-	ASSLSGANYGYT
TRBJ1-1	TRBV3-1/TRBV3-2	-	ASSPSQGQAF
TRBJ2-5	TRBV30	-	AWTQRETQY
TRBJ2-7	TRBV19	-	ASSTDILGYEQY
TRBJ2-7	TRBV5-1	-	ASSWDSSYEQY
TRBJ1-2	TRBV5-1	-	ASSFQGAYGYT
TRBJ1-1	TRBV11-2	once	ASSQGRHTEAF
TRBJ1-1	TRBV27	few	ASWRTGSTEAF
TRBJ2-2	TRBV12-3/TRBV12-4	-	ASSLGGGGELF
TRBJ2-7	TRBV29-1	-	SVESGTGDSYEQY
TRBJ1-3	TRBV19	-	ATATIRDSGNTIY
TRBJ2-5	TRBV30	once	AWSYGQAQETQY
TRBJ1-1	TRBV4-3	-	ASSQEYGRSDTEAF
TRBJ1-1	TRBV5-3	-	ARSFNEAQFSPEAF
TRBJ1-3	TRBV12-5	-	ASGLGQGASGNTIY
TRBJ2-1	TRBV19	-	ASSTRYNEQF
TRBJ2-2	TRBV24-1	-	ATSDTTGGRTGELF
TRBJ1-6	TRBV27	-	ASSPMEFRDSSYNSPLH
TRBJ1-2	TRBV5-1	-	ASSFEGAVGDGYT
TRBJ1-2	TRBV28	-	ASSAGPWGYT
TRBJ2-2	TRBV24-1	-	ATSDPGLAVSGGELF
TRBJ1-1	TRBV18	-	ASSPRQTGNTEAF
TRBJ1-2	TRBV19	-	ASSRSRFFGGYGYT
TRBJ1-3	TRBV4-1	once	ASSHLDHRLARLGNTIY
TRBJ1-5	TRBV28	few	ASRDRGGQPQH
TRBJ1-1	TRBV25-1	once	ASTSAGGRAF
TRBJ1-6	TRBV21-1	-	ASSKVGQGIYSPLH
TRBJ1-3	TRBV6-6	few	ASSSNSGNTIY